This TCR beta chain was sequenced in a study of blood T cell repertoires in COVID-19. As for the study in general: Specimens from acute and convalescent COVID-19 originated in the United States, Italy and Spain. T cells, B-cell-depleted T cells, or PBMCs provided the cDNA or gDNA that served as material.

As handled by the study authors: From reference gene primer amplification, estimates of nucleated cell counts were derived. TCRdb's table, derived via immunoSEQ multiplex PCR, lists solely in-frame clones and lacks some. V, J and clone size are taken as reported in that table, and D and trimming were inferred from the DNA itself. The sample has about 90,000 clones, around 87% seen once. Trimming pared 4 bases from V and 7 bases from J, leaving 14 bases between. CDR3 length: 15 residues. CDR1 is MNHEY, CDR2 SVGAGI, per germline. V gene TRBV6-5 combines with J gene TRBJ1-6, with D possibly matching TRBD1 (5 bases). This sequence originates from a human donor in a cohort sampled during active COVID-19. The specimen was peripheral blood. Here the CDR3 DNA reads TGTGCCAGCAGTTCCGACGACAGCTTGAATTCACCCCTCCACTTT. Translation: CASSSDDSLNSPLHF.